This T cell receptor (beta chain) stems from a study of post-analysis software for immune sequencing data. Overall study results and limits: In patients, four to six TRBV segments were more frequent than in controls, with TRBV5-6, TRBV5-1 and TRBV20-1 among them.

Concerning this clonotype: Its cognate antigen is unknown.

The CDR3 consists of 13 residues. CDR1 is SGHAT, CDR2 FQNNGV, per germline. V lost 5 bases to trimming and J lost 6 bases, with 14 bases between them. cDNA libraries for TCR beta contained unique molecular identifiers. A single record per CDR3 protein comes from TCRdb applying MiXCR to the PCR reads. The sample lists roughly 540,000 distinct CDR3 sequences, less than 40% seen once, with about 6% in the top ten. The TCR sequence derives from a girl aged 2 to 17 with multiple sclerosis. Input material: blood. This chain connects TRBV11-2 to TRBJ2-7; D unclear. CDR3 loop: CASSPQAQSEQYF. As DNA, the CDR3 is TGTGCCAGCAGCCCCCAGGCTCAGAGCGAGCAGTACTTC.